This T cell receptor beta chain was obtained from a study of shared clonotypes between healthy human individuals. Across the whole study: The study drew on two women and three men aged 18 to 49 as donors.

Measured with immunoSEQ multiplex PCR; TCRdb has only the in-frame clones, and not every one. This sample carries around 690,000 clones, roughly 88% of them seen once, and the ten largest clones take 30% to 40%. The CDR3 contains 17 residues. Germline CDR1 WNHNN, CDR2 SYGVQD (reference sequence). The junction had 8 bases not matched to a gene; V was cut back by 4 bases and J by 0 bases. Details on this clone: Its antigen is not identified.

General study points: A few donors showed sharing of around 5% of naive CD4 clonotypes.

The source material was memory CD8+ T cells from PBMCs. Subset described: CD45RO+ cells pooled with CCR7-negative TemRA cells. The TCR sequence derives from a young man in good health. Some clones in this sample may be carry-over from other donors' samples. The chain employs TRBV10-1 and TRBJ1-5; 8 nucleotides agree with TRBD1. In nucleotides, the CDR3 is TGCGCCAGCAGTGCATCGACAGGGGTCTATAGCAATCAGCCCCAGCATTTT. Translation: CASSASTGVYSNQPQHF.